This T cell receptor (beta chain) was profiled in a study of monozygotic twins with inflammatory bowel disease. Study-level results: There was no support for any single strong signal or clonotype associated with IBD.

The UMIs carried a 6-nucleotide sample barcode, and they were added by template switching. From its re-call of the 5' RACE reads, TCRdb lists each CDR3 protein once, without DNA. The table gives roughly 160,000 distinct CDR3 sequences; the top ten clones make up 2% to 3% of it. Looked up from germline, CDR1 is MDHEN and CDR2 is SYDVKM. The CDR3 is made up of 15 amino acids. With regard to this clonotype: What it binds is unknown.

The TCR comes from a human donor with ulcerative colitis or Crohn's disease, or a healthy co-twin of an affected twin (not recorded which). Material: blood. The chain is built from TRBV28 and TRBJ1-2; TCRdb's assignment of TRBD1 cannot be checked, as there is no DNA. The CDR3 loop is CASSLSRRDLYSYTF.